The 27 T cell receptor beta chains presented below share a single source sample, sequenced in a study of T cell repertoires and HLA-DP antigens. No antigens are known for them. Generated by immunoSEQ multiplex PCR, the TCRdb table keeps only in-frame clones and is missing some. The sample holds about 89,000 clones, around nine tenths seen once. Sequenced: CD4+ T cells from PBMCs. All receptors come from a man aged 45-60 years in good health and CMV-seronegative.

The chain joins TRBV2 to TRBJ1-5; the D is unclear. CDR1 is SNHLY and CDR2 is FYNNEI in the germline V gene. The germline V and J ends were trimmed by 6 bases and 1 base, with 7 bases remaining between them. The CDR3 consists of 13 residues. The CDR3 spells CASSGESNQPQHF. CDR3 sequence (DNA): TGTGCCAGCAGCGGGGAGAGCAATCAGCCCCAGCATTTT.

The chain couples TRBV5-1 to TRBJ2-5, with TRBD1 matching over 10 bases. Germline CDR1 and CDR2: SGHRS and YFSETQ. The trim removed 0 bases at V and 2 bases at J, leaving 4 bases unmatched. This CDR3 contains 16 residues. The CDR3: CASSLADRGLQETQYF. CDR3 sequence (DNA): TGCGCCAGCAGCTTGGCGGACAGGGGGTTGCAAGAGACCCAGTACTTC.

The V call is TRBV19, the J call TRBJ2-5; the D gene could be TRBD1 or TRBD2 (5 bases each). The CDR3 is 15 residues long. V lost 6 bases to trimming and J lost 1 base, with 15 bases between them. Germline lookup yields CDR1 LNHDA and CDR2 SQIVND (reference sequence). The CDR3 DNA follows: TGTGCCAGTAGGAGGGGCTCTCTCTTCCAAGAGACCCAGTACTTC. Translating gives CASRRGSLFQETQYF.

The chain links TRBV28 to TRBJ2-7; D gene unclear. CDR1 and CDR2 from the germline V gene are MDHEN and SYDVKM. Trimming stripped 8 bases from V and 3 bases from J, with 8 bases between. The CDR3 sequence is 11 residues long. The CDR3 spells CASGLGYEQYF. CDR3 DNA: TGTGCCAGCGGGCTGGGCTACGAGCAGTACTTC.

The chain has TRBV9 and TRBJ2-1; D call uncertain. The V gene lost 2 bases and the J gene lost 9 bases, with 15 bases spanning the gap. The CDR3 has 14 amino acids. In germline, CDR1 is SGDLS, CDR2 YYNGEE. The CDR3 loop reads CASSVTSSTGEQFF. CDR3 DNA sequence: TGTGCCAGCAGCGTCACCAGCAGCACGGGTGAGCAGTTCTTC.

CDR3 region: CSVGQGTGYGYTF. CDR3 bases: TGCAGCGTTGGCCAAGGGACGGGCTATGGCTACACCTTC. The chain joins TRBV29-1 to TRBJ1-2; TRBD1 is a possible D gene (5 bases). Looked up from germline, CDR1 is SQVTM and CDR2 is ANQGSEA. This CDR3 has 13 residues. Between the trimmed V and J ends, which lost 4 bases and 4 bases, there was a span of 13 bases.

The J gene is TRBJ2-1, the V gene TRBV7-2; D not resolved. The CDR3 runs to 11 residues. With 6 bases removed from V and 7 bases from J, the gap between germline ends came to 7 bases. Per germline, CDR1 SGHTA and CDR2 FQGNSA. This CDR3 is CASSDFNEQFF. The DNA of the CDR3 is TGTGCCAGCAGTGATTTTAATGAGCAGTTCTTC.

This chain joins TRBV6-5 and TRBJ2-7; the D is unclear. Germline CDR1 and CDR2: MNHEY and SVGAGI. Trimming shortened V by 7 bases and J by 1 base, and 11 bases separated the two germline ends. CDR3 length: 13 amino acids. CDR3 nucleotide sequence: TGTGCCAGCACCCCTCGCGGTTCCTACGAGCAGTACTTC. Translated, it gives CASTPRGSYEQYF.

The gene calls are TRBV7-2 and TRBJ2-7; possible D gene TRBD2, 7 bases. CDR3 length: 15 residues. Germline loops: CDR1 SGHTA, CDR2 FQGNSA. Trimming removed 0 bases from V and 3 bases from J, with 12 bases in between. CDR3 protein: CASSLAGGPVYEQYF. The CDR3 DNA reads TGTGCCAGCAGCTTAGCGGGGGGGCCGGTCTACGAGCAGTACTTC.

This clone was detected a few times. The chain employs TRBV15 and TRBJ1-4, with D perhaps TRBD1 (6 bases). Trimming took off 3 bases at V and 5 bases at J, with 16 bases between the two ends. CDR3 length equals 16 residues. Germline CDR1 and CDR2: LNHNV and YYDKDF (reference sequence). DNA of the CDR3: TGTGCCACCAGCAGGAAAACCGGGACATCAAATGAAAAACTGTTTTTT. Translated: CATSRKTGTSNEKLFF. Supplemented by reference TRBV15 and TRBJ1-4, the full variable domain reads DAMVIQNPRYQVTQFGKPVTLSCSQTLNHNVMYWYQQKSSQAPKLLFHYYDKDFNNEADTPDNFQSRRPNTSFCFLDIRSPGLGDTAMYLCATSRKTGTSNEKLFFGSGTQLSVL.

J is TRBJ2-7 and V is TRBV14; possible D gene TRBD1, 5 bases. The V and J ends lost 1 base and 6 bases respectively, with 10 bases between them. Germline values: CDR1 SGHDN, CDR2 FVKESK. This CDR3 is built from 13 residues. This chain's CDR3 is CASSQARQGEQYF. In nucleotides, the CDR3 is TGTGCCAGCAGCCAAGCCCGGCAGGGCGAGCAGTACTTC.

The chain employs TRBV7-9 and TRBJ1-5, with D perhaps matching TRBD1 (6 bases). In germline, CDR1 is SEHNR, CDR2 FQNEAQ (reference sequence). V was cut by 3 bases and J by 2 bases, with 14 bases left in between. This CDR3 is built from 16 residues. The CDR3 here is CASSLGGRQRNQPQHF. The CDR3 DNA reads TGTGCCAGCAGCTTGGGGGGGCGACAGCGCAATCAGCCCCAGCATTTT.

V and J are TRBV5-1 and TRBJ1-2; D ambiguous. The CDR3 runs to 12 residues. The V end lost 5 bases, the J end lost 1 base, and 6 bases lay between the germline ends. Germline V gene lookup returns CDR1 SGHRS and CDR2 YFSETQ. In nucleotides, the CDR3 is TGCGCCAGCAGGGAGGATAACTATGGCTACACCTTC. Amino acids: CASREDNYGYTF.

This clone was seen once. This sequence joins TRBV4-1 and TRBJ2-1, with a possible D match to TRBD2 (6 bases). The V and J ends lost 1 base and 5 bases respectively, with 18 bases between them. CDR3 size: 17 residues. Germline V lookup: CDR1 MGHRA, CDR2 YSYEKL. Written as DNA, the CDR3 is TGCGCCAGCAGCCAAGCGGAAAGGACCGGAGGGAACAATGAGCAGTTCTTC. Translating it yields CASSQAERTGGNNEQFF.

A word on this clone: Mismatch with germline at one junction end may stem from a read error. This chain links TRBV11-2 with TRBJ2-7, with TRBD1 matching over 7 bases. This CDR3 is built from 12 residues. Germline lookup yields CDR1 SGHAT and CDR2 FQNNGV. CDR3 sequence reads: CASSLLRTGLFF. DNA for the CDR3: TGTGCCAGCAGCTTATTAAGGACAGGCCTCTTCTTC.

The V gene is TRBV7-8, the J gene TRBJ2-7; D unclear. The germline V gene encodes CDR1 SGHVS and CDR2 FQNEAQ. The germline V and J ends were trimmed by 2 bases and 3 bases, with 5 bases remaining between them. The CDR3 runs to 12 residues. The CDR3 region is CASSLLVYEQYF. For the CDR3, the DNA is TGTGCCAGCAGCTTATTGGTCTACGAGCAGTACTTC.

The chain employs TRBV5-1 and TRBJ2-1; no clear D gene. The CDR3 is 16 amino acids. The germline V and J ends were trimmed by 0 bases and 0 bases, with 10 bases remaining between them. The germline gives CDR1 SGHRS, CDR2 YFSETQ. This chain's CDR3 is CASSLGIVSSYNEQFF. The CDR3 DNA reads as TGCGCCAGCAGCTTGGGAATCGTAAGCTCCTACAATGAGCAGTTCTTC.

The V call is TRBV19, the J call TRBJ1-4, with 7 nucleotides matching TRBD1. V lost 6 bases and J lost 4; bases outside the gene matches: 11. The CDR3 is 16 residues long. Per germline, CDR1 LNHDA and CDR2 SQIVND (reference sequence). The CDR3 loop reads CASSTRSGQRNEKLFF. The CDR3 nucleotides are TGTGCCAGTAGCACGAGATCGGGACAGCGTAATGAAAAACTGTTTTTT.

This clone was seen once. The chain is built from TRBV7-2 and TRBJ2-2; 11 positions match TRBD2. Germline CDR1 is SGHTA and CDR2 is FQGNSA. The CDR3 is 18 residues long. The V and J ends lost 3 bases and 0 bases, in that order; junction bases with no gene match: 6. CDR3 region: CASSLVAGGPANTGELFF. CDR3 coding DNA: TGTGCCAGCAGCTTGGTAGCGGGAGGGCCGGCGAACACCGGGGAGCTGTTTTTT.

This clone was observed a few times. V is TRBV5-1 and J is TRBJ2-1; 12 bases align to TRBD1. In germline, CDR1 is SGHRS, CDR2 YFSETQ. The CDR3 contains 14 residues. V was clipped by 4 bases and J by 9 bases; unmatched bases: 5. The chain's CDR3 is CASSTGQGAIEQFF. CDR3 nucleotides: TGCGCCAGCAGCACGGGACAGGGGGCGATTGAGCAGTTCTTC.

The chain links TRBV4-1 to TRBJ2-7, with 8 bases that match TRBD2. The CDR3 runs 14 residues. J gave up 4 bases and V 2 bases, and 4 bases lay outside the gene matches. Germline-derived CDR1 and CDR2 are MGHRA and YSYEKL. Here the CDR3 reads CASSQSGGDYEQYF. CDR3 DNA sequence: TGCGCCAGCAGCCAATCGGGGGGGGATTACGAGCAGTACTTC.

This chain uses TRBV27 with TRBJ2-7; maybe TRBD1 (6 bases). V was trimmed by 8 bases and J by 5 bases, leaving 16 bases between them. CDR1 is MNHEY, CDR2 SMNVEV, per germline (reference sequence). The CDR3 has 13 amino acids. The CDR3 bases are TGTGCCAGCTGTCCCAGGGGTACCCACGAGCAGTACTTC. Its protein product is CASCPRGTHEQYF.

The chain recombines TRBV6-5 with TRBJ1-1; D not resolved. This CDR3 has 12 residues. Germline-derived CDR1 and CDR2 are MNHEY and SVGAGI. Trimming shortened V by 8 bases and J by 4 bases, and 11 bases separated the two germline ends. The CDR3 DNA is TGTGCCAGCCAGAGGTCAGGCACTGAAGCTTTCTTT. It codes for CASQRSGTEAFF.

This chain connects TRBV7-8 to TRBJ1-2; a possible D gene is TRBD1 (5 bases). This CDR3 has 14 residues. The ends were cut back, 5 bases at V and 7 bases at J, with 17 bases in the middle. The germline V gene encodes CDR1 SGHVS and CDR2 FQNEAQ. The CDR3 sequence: CASSNLRDGVGYTF. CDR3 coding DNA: TGTGCCAGCAGCAACTTACGGGACGGGGTTGGCTACACCTTC.

The CDR3 DNA reads as TGTGCCAGCAGCCAAGATCATGGCTCCTACGAGCAGTACTTC. Translated: CASSQDHGSYEQYF. The chain has TRBV14 and TRBJ2-7; D is unclear. Germline V gene data show CDR1 as SGHDN and CDR2 as FVKESK. Trimming took 0 bases from V and 0 from J, leaving 6 bases between them. CDR3 size: 14 residues.

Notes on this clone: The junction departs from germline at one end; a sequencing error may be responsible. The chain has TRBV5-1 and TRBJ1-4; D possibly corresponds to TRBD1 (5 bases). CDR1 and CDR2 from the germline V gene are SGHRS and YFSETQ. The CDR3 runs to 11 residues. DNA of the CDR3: TGCGCCAGCAGCCCCCGACAGCCTACCTATTTT. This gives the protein CASSPRQPTYF.

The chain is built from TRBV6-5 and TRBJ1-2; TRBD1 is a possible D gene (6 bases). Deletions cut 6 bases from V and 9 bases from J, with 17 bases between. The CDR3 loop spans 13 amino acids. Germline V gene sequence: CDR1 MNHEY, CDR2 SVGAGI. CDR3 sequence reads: CASRRDTVMSYTF. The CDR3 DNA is TGTGCCAGCAGGCGGGACACCGTGATGAGCTACACCTTC.